The T cell receptor (beta chain) described here comes from a study of blood T cell repertoires in COVID-19. Assay used: immunoSEQ multiplex PCR; TCRdb lists only in-frame clones, some missing. The sample lists some 450,000 clones, 70% to 90% occurring once. From germline, CDR1 is SGHRS and CDR2 YFSETQ. The CDR3 contains 15 residues. V shed 0 bases and J shed 0 bases, with 10 bases lying between them. This clone was recorded only once. The rearrangement links TRBV5-1 to TRBJ2-7; D is uncertain. Sequencing was carried out using peripheral blood. The receptor was isolated from a woman aged 45 to 65 with COVID-19, enrolled during active disease. The CDR3 DNA reads TGCGCCAGCAGCTTGGAACCCTTGAGCTCCTACGAGCAGTACTTC. Its translation: CASSLEPLSSYEQYF.